This T cell receptor (beta chain) is from a study of pediatric ulcerative colitis (dated by TCRdb to about 2019). About the investigation overall: Pancolitis was present in over 5 ulcerative colitis patients and left-sided colitis in two, and histology consistent with ulcerative colitis was found in all of these patients. From under ten newly diagnosed, treatment-naive pediatric ulcerative colitis patients and four non-IBD control children, paired blood and rectal samples were collected. The Pediatric Ulcerative Colitis Activity Index classified two patients as having mild disease, several as having moderate disease and three as having acute severe colitis. Beyond this particular receptor, the publication reports: Only a handful of individuals were included in the healthy control group, which was small. Clonal overlap between a subject's own blood and rectum was significantly greater in ulcerative colitis patients than in controls, which suggests more T cell trafficking to inflamed tissue. Features of the rectal repertoire distinguished controls, mild-moderate colitis patients and acute severe colitis patients, and in acute severe colitis, rectal diversity was reduced because of clonal expansions. Two rectal CDR3 clonotypes turned up in every ulcerative colitis patient but in none of the controls. A couple of patients' blood samples yielded substantially fewer templates for technical reasons and were excluded from blood-rectal overlap analysis. Because repertoires came from total lymphocyte DNA, patterns in rare subsets such as regulatory T cells may not be reflected.

Rearranged CDR3 beta regions were amplified from genomic DNA with multiplex V and J primers using the immunoSEQ TRB Survey service. Survey-level sequencing depth of up to 500,000 reads per sample was used to keep depth equal across samples. Libraries were purified and pooled, and sequencing was performed on Illumina technology. The study's processing was this. Productive clonality, sample overlap, pairwise scatters, CDR3 beta length, V/D/J gene usage and productiveness were all assessed with the immunoSEQ online tools. Calculated diversity was the number of unique rearrangements divided by total templates times 100; Shannon and Simpson indices were also computed. Z-score normalized data were analyzed by principal component analysis with the R prcomp function and the ggbiplot package. Morisita's index was used to measure clonal overlap between blood and rectum within each subject. The table was pulled from immuneACCESS by TCRdb, which kept in-frame rearrangements only. Such tables lose some clones; where checked, under half of the loss comes from unresolved V genes, and the rest has no known cause. The D gene and trimming were derived from the DNA, and the V and J assignments and clone size from that table. Here the sample has about 64,000 clones; 85% to 90% occur a single time. The biggest ten clones account for under 3.5% of the sample.

No immunosuppressive medication had been given to the ulcerative colitis patients before the diagnostic colonoscopy. Blood was sampled at the same time as the colonoscopy. The Wizard kit (Promega) was used to extract genomic DNA from both blood and intestinal samples. The CDR3 holds 15 amino acids from the cysteine to the phenylalanine. The sequence is cut down to CDR3 DNA, 45 bases in frame from base 1. Taken from the germline V gene, the CDR1 and CDR2 loops are MNHNS and SASEGT. The junction shows trimming of 1 base on V and 5 bases on J, plus 14 bases between the germline ends. A remark on this clone: The specificity of this receptor is unknown. The record has no base qualities; no much larger clone is one base away.

This TCR derives from a boy aged 5 to 17 with severe ulcerative colitis. The chain was built from TRBV6-1 and TRBJ1-1, with the D gene not clear enough to name. Material: blood. Read as DNA, the sequence is TGTGCCAGCAGTGAAGAGGCAGATTGGTGGACTGAAGCTTTCTTT. This is translated as CASSEEADWWTEAFF.